The 5 T cell receptor beta chains below were found in one sample sequenced in a study of blood T cell repertoires in COVID-19. Clones were sequenced by immunoSEQ multiplex PCR, and TCRdb holds only the in-frame ones, with some missing. The sample lists over 200,000 clones, under 90% seen once, with about 1.7% in the top ten. Material: PBMCs or T cells enriched from blood (not recorded which). Source of these receptors: a man aged 55 to 70 who had recovered from COVID-19.

For the CDR3, the DNA is TGTGCCAGCAGCGTAGTCAATCACGGGGAGCTGTTTTTT. It codes for CASSVVNHGELFF. The chain couples TRBV9 to TRBJ2-2, with D uncertain. Trimming removed 0 bases at V and 7 bases at J, with 7 bases between. From germline, CDR1 is SGDLS and CDR2 YYNGEE. The CDR3 loop spans 13 amino acids.

This clone was detected a few times. V gene TRBV10-2 combines with J gene TRBJ1-1, with a weak D call TRBD1 (6 bases). Germline CDR1 and CDR2: WSHSY and SAAADI. The CDR3 totals 13 residues. V was shortened by 5 bases and J by 0 bases, with 7 bases between the two germline ends. CDR3 nucleotide sequence: TGCGCCAGCAGTAGGACAGTGAACACTGAAGCTTTCTTT. Protein: CASSRTVNTEAFF.

The chain joins TRBV7-2 to TRBJ2-7; 9 bases align to TRBD2. The V gene end was trimmed by 1 base and the J gene end by 5 bases; junction bases not matched to a gene: 15. The germline CDR1 and CDR2 sequences are SGHTA and FQGNSA. CDR3 size: 18 residues. The CDR3 DNA sequence: TGTGCCAGCAGCTTAGTATGGTTTAGCGGGGGCGAATTCCACGAGCAGTACTTC. It codes for CASSLVWFSGGEFHEQYF. Drawing the rest from reference TRBV7-2 and TRBJ2-7, the complete variable domain is GAGVSQSPSNKVTEKGKDVELRCDPISGHTALYWYRQSLGQGLEFLIYFQGNSAPDKSGLPSDRFSAERTGGSVSTLTIQRTQQEDSAVYLCASSLVWFSGGEFHEQYFGPGTRLTVT.

In DNA form, the CDR3 reads TGTGCCAGCAGCTTTGATCTGGGGGGTCTGGTTAACTACAATGAGCAGTTCTTC. Amino acid sequence: CASSFDLGGLVNYNEQFF. The rearrangement joins TRBV7-2 to TRBJ2-1; possibly TRBD2 for D (6 bases). Germline CDR1 SGHTA, CDR2 FQGNSA. The V and J ends lost 3 bases and 3 bases respectively, with 21 bases between them. The CDR3 consists of 18 residues.

V gene TRBV3-1 (or the pseudogene TRBV3-2) combines with J gene TRBJ2-1; D is perhaps TRBD1 (6 bases). Between the trimmed V and J ends, which lost 4 bases and 6 bases, there was a span of 13 bases. This CDR3 contains 14 residues. Germline V gene sequence: CDR1 LGHDT, CDR2 YNNKEL (reference sequence). CDR3 DNA: TGTGCCAGCAGCCTAAACCAGGGGTTCAATGAGCAGTTCTTC. Protein sequence: CASSLNQGFNEQFF.